This is a list of T cell receptor beta chains from one sample in a study of cytomegalovirus exposure and HLA in healthy donors. The data were produced by immunoSEQ multiplex PCR, yet TCRdb's version contains in-frame clones alone and is incomplete. The sample lists about 240,000 clones; approximately 83% were seen once. Sequencing was carried out using PBMCs. These receptors all stem from a woman between 25 and 40 years old in good health and CMV-seropositive. Each CDR3 is given with its conserved first and last residue. Fields, in order: D gene, J gene, clone size, V gene, CDR3 DNA, CDR3 protein. The D gene is left open where the match is weak. The size of a clone is reported for some rows only, either as once, few or many, or as a class for expanded clones.

>TRBD1|TRBJ1-1|NA|TRBV6-5
TGTGCCAGCAGTTACTCGGGGACAGGGATTACTGAAGCTTTCTTT
CASSYSGTGITEAFF
>TRBD1|TRBJ1-5|NA|TRBV6-6
TGTGCCAGCAGAATGGGACAGGGATACCAGCCCCAGCATTTT
CASRMGQGYQPQHF
>NA|TRBJ2-2|once|TRBV5-1
TGCGCCAGCAGCAGCTCTCCGGGACTTCGGGGGCTGTTTTTT
CASSSSPGLRGLFF
>TRBD2|TRBJ2-3|NA|TRBV4-2
TGTGCCAGCAGCCATGCCAGGACTAGTGGGGTTGGCACAGATACGCAGTATTTT
CASSHARTSGVGTDTQYF
>NA|TRBJ2-3|NA|TRBV2
TGTGCCAGCAGTGAAGCTTCGGGGACAGATACGCAGTATTTT
CASSEASGTDTQYF
>TRBD2|TRBJ2-1|NA|TRBV5-1
TGCGCCAGCAGCTTGCGGCCAGCGGGAGCCGTACCACTTGCCCCTGAGCAGTTCTTC
CASSLRPAGAVPLAPEQFF
>TRBD2|TRBJ2-2|few|TRBV27
TGTGCCAGCAGTTTATCTTTCGGAGCGGGAGCCGGGGAGCTGTTTTTT
CASSLSFGAGAGELFF
>NA|TRBJ2-7|NA|TRBV12-5
TGTGCTAGTGGTTTGGTACCGGGGACTCCCACCTCGGGGGAGCAGTACTTC
CASGLVPGTPTSGEQYF
>NA|TRBJ2-3|NA|TRBV28
TGTGCCAGCAACACCCCAGTGGGCAGGGTGGGTTCGGATACGCAGTATTTT
CASNTPVGRVGSDTQYF
>NA|TRBJ1-5|NA|TRBV5-8
TGTGCCAGCAGCTTACGGACAGTGAATCAGCCCCAGCATTTT
CASSLRTVNQPQHF
>TRBD2|TRBJ2-2|few|TRBV19
TGTGCCAGTAGTACGGGACTAGCGGTGAACACCGGGGAGCTGTTTTTT
CASSTGLAVNTGELFF
>TRBD1|TRBJ2-7|few|TRBV5-6
TGTGCCAGCAGCTTGGGGGCAGGGGGTTACGAGCAGTACTTC
CASSLGAGGYEQYF
>TRBD1|TRBJ2-7|NA|TRBV14
TGTGCCAGCAGCCAAGTTCCTGGACAGGGGTCCTACGAGCAGTACTTC
CASSQVPGQGSYEQYF
>TRBD1|TRBJ2-7|NA|TRBV7-8
TGTGCCAGCAGCCGAAGTGAGGCGGACAGGTCCCTCTGGGAGCAGTACTTC
CASSRSEADRSLWEQYF
>NA|TRBJ1-2|NA|TRBV25-1
TGTGCCAGCAGTGAGTTACAGGGTTTTGGTGGCTACACCTTC
CASSELQGFGGYTF
>NA|TRBJ1-2|NA|TRBV19
TGTGCCAGCCGAGCCACCTTAGCTAACTATGGCTACACCTTC
CASRATLANYGYTF
>TRBD2|TRBJ2-7|once|TRBV12-5
TGTGCTAGTGGTTTGGTTTTAGGGAGCGGGAGTGGCGAGCAGTACTTC
CASGLVLGSGSGEQYF
>TRBD1|TRBJ1-3|NA|TRBV30
TGTGCCTGGAGTGGCGACCTGGGACAGGGGACATTTGGAAACACCATATATTTT
CAWSGDLGQGTFGNTIYF
>TRBD2|TRBJ2-2|once|TRBV4-2
TGTGCCAGCGGAAGCGGGAGGGCCGCGGTCGGGGAGCTGTTTTTT
CASGSGRAAVGELFF
>TRBD2|TRBJ2-2|NA|TRBV5-1
TGCGCCAGCAGCCCTGCCACCGGACTAGCGTCCGGGGAGCTGTTTTTT
CASSPATGLASGELFF
>TRBD1|TRBJ1-3|few|TRBV29-1
TGCAGCGTCTGGGACAGCCGACCAGACTCTGGAAACACCATATATTTT
CSVWDSRPDSGNTIYF
>TRBD1|TRBJ1-5|NA|TRBV7-2
TGTGCCAGCAGCTTAGCGCCGGGACAGGTTCAGCCCCAGCATTTT
CASSLAPGQVQPQHF
>NA|TRBJ1-5|few|TRBV4-2
TGTGCCAGCAGCCAAGATCCTCGGACAGTCGACCAGCCCCAGCATTTT
CASSQDPRTVDQPQHF
>NA|TRBJ2-5|NA|TRBV4-1
TGCGCCAGCAGCCGAGATCCGGGTACGGGGACCCAGTACTTC
CASSRDPGTGTQYF
>NA|TRBJ1-4|NA|TRBV18
TGTGCCAGCTCACCAGTCCCGGGGGGAAATGAAAAACTGTTTTTT
CASSPVPGGNEKLFF
>NA|TRBJ2-2|few|TRBV30
TGTGCCTGGGAACAGGGATCCGGGGAGCTGTTTTTT
CAWEQGSGELFF
>TRBD2|TRBJ2-1|NA|TRBV4-2
TGTGCCAGCAGCCAAGTGACTAGCTCCAACAATGAGCAGTTCTTC
CASSQVTSSNNEQFF
>TRBD1|TRBJ1-2|NA|TRBV19
TGTGCCAGTAATCGGGACAGGGGTGAGAGCTACACCTTC
CASNRDRGESYTF
>NA|TRBJ1-2|NA|TRBV18
TGTGCCAGCTCACCAGAACGACGGGATTTGTATGGCTACACCTTC
CASSPERRDLYGYTF
>TRBD1|TRBJ1-2|once|TRBV6-1
TGTGCCAGCAGTGAATCCGGGACAGCCTACTATGGCTACACCTTC
CASSESGTAYYGYTF
>TRBD2|TRBJ2-1|NA|TRBV18
TGTGCCAGCCGACTAGCGGGAGGCCTTTACAATGAGCAGTTCTTC
CASRLAGGLYNEQFF
>TRBD2|TRBJ2-7|NA|TRBV5-4
TGTGCCAGCAGCATGGGGGTGGGACTAGCGGGAAACGAGCAGTACTTC
CASSMGVGLAGNEQYF
>TRBD1|TRBJ2-7|NA|TRBV11-2
TGTGCCAGCAGCTTGGACAGGGACGAGCAGTACTTC
CASSLDRDEQYF
>NA|TRBJ1-1|once|TRBV27
TGTGCCAGCAGTTTAACCCGAATCTGGGGGGACACTGAAGCTTTCTTT
CASSLTRIWGDTEAFF
>NA|TRBJ1-3|NA|TRBV6-1
TGTGCCAGCATCAGGGCAGGGAACACCATATATTTT
CASIRAGNTIYF
>TRBD1|TRBJ2-1|NA|TRBV30
TGTGCCTGGAGCCTAAGACAGGGGCTGTACAATGAGCAGTTCTTC
CAWSLRQGLYNEQFF
>TRBD2|TRBJ2-5|once|TRBV4-1
TGCGCCAGCAGCCTACGGACTAGCGAAGAGACCCAGTACTTC
CASSLRTSEETQYF
>NA|TRBJ2-5|NA|TRBV12-5
TGTGCTAGTGGTTTGGGTCTCCAGGGTGGTGGGGAGACCCAGTACTTC
CASGLGLQGGGETQYF
>TRBD1|TRBJ1-2|NA|TRBV6-1
TGTGCCAGCAGTCCCGGGACAGATAACTATGGCTACACCTTC
CASSPGTDNYGYTF
>TRBD2|TRBJ2-3|NA|TRBV19
TGTGCCAGTAGTATACGGGGGGGAGATACGCAGTATTTT
CASSIRGGDTQYF
>TRBD1|TRBJ1-5|NA|TRBV12-5
TGTGCTAGTGGCTACTCTGTGACAGGGAACCATAACAATCAGCCCCAGCATTTT
CASGYSVTGNHNNQPQHF
>TRBD1|TRBJ2-7|NA|TRBV28
TGTGCCAGCAGTTTCGACAGGGCGGCGGAAGAGCAGTACTTC
CASSFDRAAEEQYF
>TRBD2|TRBJ2-5|NA|TRBV5-1
TGCGCCAGCAGGACCCACGGCTCCCCAGGCGGGAGGTTAGAGACCCAGTACTTC
CASRTHGSPGGRLETQYF
>NA|TRBJ2-1|NA|TRBV6-1
TGTGCCAGCAGTGAATTGACTAGTTTCTACGCTGAGCAGTTCTTC
CASSELTSFYAEQFF
>TRBD2|TRBJ2-1|NA|TRBV5-1
TGCGCCAGCAGCTGGGGGACTAGCGGGAGGGGTAATGAGCAGTTCTTC
CASSWGTSGRGNEQFF
>NA|TRBJ2-1|NA|TRBV30
TGTGCCTGGAGCACTATCAGGGGCCGATCCTACAATGAGCAGTTCTTC
CAWSTIRGRSYNEQFF
>NA|TRBJ1-2|once|TRBV11-2
TGTGCCAGCAGCTTAGATATTACGGGGAATTATGGCTACACCTTC
CASSLDITGNYGYTF
>TRBD2|TRBJ2-3|NA|TRBV6-4
TGTGCCAGCAGCCTGACTAGCGCGGGCACAGATACGCAGTATTTT
CASSLTSAGTDTQYF
>TRBD2|TRBJ2-1|NA|TRBV6-6
TGTGCCAGCAGTTACTCAAGACTAGCGGGAGTCAATGAGCAGTTCTTC
CASSYSRLAGVNEQFF
>NA|TRBJ2-5|NA|TRBV5-4
TGTGCCAGTACTTCCAGTTTCGACAAGTACCAAGAGACCCAGTACTTC
CASTSSFDKYQETQYF
>TRBD1|TRBJ1-3|NA|TRBV4-1
TGCGCCAGCAGCCCGGGACAGGGGTATGGAAACACCATATATTTT
CASSPGQGYGNTIYF
>TRBD1|TRBJ1-3|NA|TRBV29-1
TGCAGCGTTGCCCCGGGACAGGGTCCCGGAAACACCATATATTTT
CSVAPGQGPGNTIYF
>TRBD2|TRBJ2-5|NA|TRBV7-2
TGTGCCAGCAGCGAATGGGGGGGAGAGACCCAGTACTTC
CASSEWGGETQYF
>NA|TRBJ1-1|NA|TRBV5-1
TGCGCCAGCAGCCCTGACAGTGGGAACACTGAAGCTTTCTTT
CASSPDSGNTEAFF